This TCR beta chain was profiled in a study of blood T cell repertoires in COVID-19. In the source study's methods: For nucleated cells, counts were estimated from reference gene primer amplification. This table comes from immunoSEQ multiplex PCR, and its TCRdb copy is limited to in-frame clones, with some not included. V, J and clone size are those of that table, while D and trimming were read from the DNA. Of 450,000 to 500,000 clones in the sample, approximately 91% were seen once. In assigning cohorts, the study relied on participant-reported clinical history. This TCR derives from a woman aged 55-69 years who had recovered from COVID-19. Sequenced material: PBMCs or T cells enriched from blood (not recorded which).

CDR3 coding DNA: TGTGCCATCAGTGAACGGGGAGGGCGAGAGACCCAGTACTTC. This codes for CAISERGGRETQYF. The V call is TRBV10-3, the J call TRBJ2-5; 7 bases line up with TRBD2. V trimming: 3 bases; J trimming: 4 bases; junction bases outside the gene matches: 5. Germline assignment: CDR1 ENHRY and CDR2 SYGVKD. This CDR3 is built from 14 residues.